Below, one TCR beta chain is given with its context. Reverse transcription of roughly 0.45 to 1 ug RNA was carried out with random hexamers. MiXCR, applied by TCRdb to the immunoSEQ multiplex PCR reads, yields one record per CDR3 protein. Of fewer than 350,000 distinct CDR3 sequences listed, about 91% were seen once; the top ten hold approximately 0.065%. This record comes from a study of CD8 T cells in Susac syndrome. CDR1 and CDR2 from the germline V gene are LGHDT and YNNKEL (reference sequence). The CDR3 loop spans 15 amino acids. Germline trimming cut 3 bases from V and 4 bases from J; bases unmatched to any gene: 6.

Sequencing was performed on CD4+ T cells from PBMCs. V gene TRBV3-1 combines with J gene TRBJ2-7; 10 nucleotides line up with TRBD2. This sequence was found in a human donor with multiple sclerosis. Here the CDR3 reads CASSHPSGGLYEQYF. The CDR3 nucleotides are TGTGCCAGCAGCCACCCTAGCGGGGGTTTGTACGAGCAGTACTTC.